The 28 T cell receptor beta chains reported below all come from one sample, sequenced in a study of blood T cell repertoires in COVID-19. Method: immunoSEQ multiplex PCR; TCRdb's copy keeps in-frame clones and lacks some. The sample carries around 100,000 clones, over 75% recorded once. What was sequenced was peripheral blood. Receptor source: a human donor in a cohort sampled during active COVID-19.

This chain uses TRBV4-1 with TRBJ2-2; maybe TRBD1 (6 bases). Germline values: CDR1 MGHRA, CDR2 YSYEKL. This CDR3 spans 16 amino acids. Trimming took off 5 bases at V and 0 bases at J, with 13 bases between the two ends. CDR3 bases: TGCGCCAGCAGCTCTACAGGGATTTCGAACACCGGGGAGCTGTTTTTT. This codes for CASSSTGISNTGELFF.

A few counts support this clone. The gene calls are TRBV28 and TRBJ1-5; no definite D call. CDR1 is MDHEN, CDR2 SYDVKM, per germline. V lost 4 bases to trimming and J lost 5 bases, with 12 bases between them. CDR3 length equals 14 residues. Here the CDR3 DNA reads TGTGCCAGCAGTTCGCCAGGTTTTGATCAGCCCCAGCATTTT. Its translation is CASSSPGFDQPQHF.

The rearrangement uses TRBV11-2 and TRBJ2-6; 7 bases match TRBD1. This CDR3 is 17 amino acids long. V dropped 5 bases and J dropped 1; count of bases not matched to a gene: 8. Germline CDR1 reads SGHAT; CDR2 reads FQNNGV. CDR3 coding DNA: TGTGCCAGCAGCCAGGGACAGATACTATCTGGGGCCAACGTCCTGACTTTC. It codes for CASSQGQILSGANVLTF.

The table lists this clone with a count of one. The chain couples TRBV7-8 to TRBJ2-1; no firm D call. The CDR3 extends over 15 amino acids. In germline, CDR1 is SGHVS, CDR2 FQNEAQ. Trimming removed 5 bases at V and 1 base at J, with 12 bases between. The CDR3 DNA sequence: TGTGCCAGCAGCCCAAACAGACAATCCTACAATGAGCAGTTCTTC. The encoded protein is CASSPNRQSYNEQFF.

The chain joins TRBV30 to TRBJ2-5, with D maybe TRBD2 (5 bases). This CDR3 has 13 residues. The V gene's germline CDR1 is GTSNPN and CDR2 SVGIG (reference sequence). The V end lost 2 bases, the J end lost 4 bases, and 11 bases lay between the germline ends. As DNA, the CDR3 is TGTGCCTGGAGTACGACTACTTTAGAGACCCAGTACTTC. As protein: CAWSTTTLETQYF.

The genes are TRBV12-5 and TRBJ2-5; tentatively, D is TRBD2 (6 bases). The V end was cut by 3 bases, the J end by 2 bases, with 10 bases between. The CDR3 extends over 14 amino acids. Germline CDR1 LGHNT, CDR2 FRNRAP. The CDR3 nucleotides are TGTGCTAGTGGTTTACCGGGGGTTCAAGAGACCCAGTACTTC. Residues: CASGLPGVQETQYF.

This sequence joins TRBV7-9 and TRBJ2-4, with D tentatively TRBD2 (6 bases). The CDR3 contains 16 residues. V gave up 1 base and J gave up 9 bases, with 19 bases separating them. Looked up from germline, CDR1 is SEHNR and CDR2 is FQNEAQ (reference sequence). This chain's CDR3 is CASSLVLTSRASIQYF. CDR3 nucleotides: TGTGCCAGCAGCTTAGTACTAACTAGCAGGGCAAGCATTCAGTACTTC.

The chain uses TRBV5-4 and TRBJ2-3; 8 positions match TRBD2. After removal of 3 bases from V and 4 bases from J, the junction contained 10 bases not matched to a gene. The CDR3 sequence is 16 residues long. Germline CDR1 SGHNT, CDR2 YYREEE (reference sequence). Written as DNA, the CDR3 is TGTGCCAGCAGCTCCGCGCGGGGGGACCTCCCAGATACGCAGTATTTT. Residues: CASSSARGDLPDTQYF. Drawing the rest from reference TRBV5-4 and TRBJ2-3, the complete variable domain is ETGVTQSPTHLIKTRGQQVTLRCSSQSGHNTVSWYQQALGQGPQFIFQYYREEENGRGNFPPRFSGLQFPNYSSELNVNALELDDSALYLCASSSARGDLPDTQYFGPGTRLTVL.

This rearrangement joins TRBV28 to TRBJ1-4, with TRBD1 matching 9 bases. The V gene end was trimmed by 8 bases and the J gene end by 7 bases; junction bases not matched to a gene: 8. The CDR3 extends over 14 amino acids. Germline V gene lookup returns CDR1 MDHEN and CDR2 SYDVKM. The CDR3 bases are TGTGCCAGCGGGCCCGGGACAGGGCGTGAAAAACTGTTTTTT. This encodes CASGPGTGREKLFF. The full variable domain, completed using reference TRBV28 and TRBJ1-4, is DVKVTQSSRYLVKRTGEKVFLECVQDMDHENMFWYRQDPGLGLRLIYFSYDVKMKEKGDIPEGYSVSREKKERFSLILESASTNQTSMYLCASGPGTGREKLFFGSGTQLSVL.

The rearrangement links TRBV19 to TRBJ1-3; possibly TRBD1 for D (5 bases). This CDR3 region has 16 residues. Trimming took off 3 bases at V and 1 base at J, with 13 bases between the two ends. CDR1 and CDR2 from the germline V gene are LNHDA and SQIVND (reference sequence). The DNA for the CDR3 is TGTGCCAGTAGTATTGTTTTTCGGGGGTCTGGAAACACCATATATTTT. The encoded protein is CASSIVFRGSGNTIYF.

This chain joins TRBV3-1 (or the pseudogene TRBV3-2) and TRBJ1-2; D ambiguous. V was pared by 1 base and J by 4 bases, with 10 bases between. CDR1 is LGHDT, CDR2 YNNKEL, per germline (reference sequence). This CDR3 is built from 14 residues. The CDR3 nucleotides are TGTGCCAGCAGCCAAGTCCAACACGCCTATGGCTACACCTTC. It yields the protein CASSQVQHAYGYTF.

This chain uses TRBV5-1 with TRBJ1-3, with D possibly matching TRBD1 (5 bases). The germline V gene has CDR1 SGHRS and CDR2 YFSETQ. This CDR3 region has 14 residues. Between the trimmed V and J ends, which lost 5 bases and 0 bases, there was a span of 9 bases. Here the CDR3 DNA reads TGCGCCAGCAGAGGGGAACCCTCTGGAAACACCATATATTTT. This translates into CASRGEPSGNTIYF.

The V call is TRBV3-1 (or the pseudogene TRBV3-2), the J call TRBJ1-4, with D unresolved. The CDR3 loop spans 18 amino acids. The germline V gene encodes CDR1 LGHDT and CDR2 YNNKEL (reference sequence). V dropped 1 base and J dropped 8 bases, with 23 bases sitting between them. CDR3: CASSQAYADKGALEKLFF. The CDR3 DNA follows: TGTGCCAGCAGCCAAGCCTATGCGGATAAGGGAGCTTTGGAAAAACTGTTTTTT.

The chain combines TRBV2 with TRBJ2-2, with 8 bases lining up with TRBD1. Germline CDR1 SNHLY, CDR2 FYNNEI. Losses at the gene ends were 6 bases for V and 4 bases for J; bases not matched to a gene: 10. This CDR3 has 16 amino acids. The CDR3 is CASSAPGQALTGELFF. Written as DNA, the CDR3 is TGTGCCAGCAGCGCCCCGGGACAGGCGCTCACCGGGGAGCTGTTTTTT.

The V and J genes are TRBV10-3 and TRBJ2-7; the match to TRBD2 covers 14 bases. CDR1 ENHRY and CDR2 SYGVKD come from the germline V gene. The CDR3 spans 16 residues. With V trimmed by 6 bases and J by 7 bases, 11 bases remained unmatched. CDR3 sequence: CAIRAGTSGSLPEQYF. The CDR3 bases are TGTGCCATCAGAGCCGGGACTAGCGGGAGCCTGCCGGAGCAGTACTTC.

V is TRBV6-5 and J is TRBJ1-2; 7 bases align to TRBD1. Germline V gene lookup returns CDR1 MNHEY and CDR2 SVGAGI. The CDR3 spans 16 residues. The junction had 10 bases not matched to a gene; V was cut back by 0 bases and J by 6 bases. The CDR3 coding sequence is TGTGCCAGCAGTTACTCCCCAGGGGGGATCCTAAATGGCTACACCTTC. It encodes CASSYSPGGILNGYTF.

The V call is TRBV9, the J call TRBJ2-5, with TRBD2 matching 12 bases. Germline V lookup: CDR1 SGDLS, CDR2 YYNGEE. The CDR3 is 16 amino acids. The J segment lost 2 bases and the V segment lost 4 bases, leaving 6 bases of the junction unmatched. CDR3 in amino acids: CASSHGLAGLQETQYF. In DNA, the CDR3 is TGTGCCAGCAGCCACGGACTAGCGGGACTACAAGAGACCCAGTACTTC. Full variable domain (remainder filled in from reference TRBV9 and TRBJ2-5): DSGVTQTPKHLITATGQRVTLRCSPRSGDLSVYWYQQSLDQGLQFLIQYYNGEERAKGNILERFSAQQFPDLHSELNLSSLELGDSALYFCASSHGLAGLQETQYFGPGTRLLVL.

CDR3 region: CASSLGGLAGGIEQFF. CDR3 in DNA: TGTGCCAGCAGCTTGGGCGGCCTAGCGGGAGGGATTGAGCAGTTCTTC. The chain has TRBV5-5 and TRBJ2-1; 12 nucleotides agree with TRBD2. Germline V lookup: CDR1 SGHKS, CDR2 YYEKEE (reference sequence). There are 16 residues in the CDR3. With V trimmed by 0 bases and J by 9 bases, 7 bases remained unmatched.

The genes are TRBV5-4 and TRBJ2-5; TRBD1 is a possible D gene (5 bases). The CDR3 extends over 16 amino acids. The V gene lost 4 bases and the J gene lost 5 bases, with 21 bases spanning the gap. Germline lookup yields CDR1 SGHNT and CDR2 YYREEE (reference sequence). CDR3 in DNA: TGTGCCAGCAGCGAGAACAACAGGTTACTTCGGGAGACCCAGTACTTC. Translation gives CASSENNRLLRETQYF.

Written as DNA, the CDR3 is TGTGCCAGCAGCCAAGGTGATAGCGGGCAAAACATTCAGTACTTC. It yields the protein CASSQGDSGQNIQYF. J is TRBJ2-4 and V is TRBV14, with 7 positions matching TRBD2. V gave up 1 base and J gave up 5 bases; unmatched junction bases: 5. Germline CDR1 is SGHDN and CDR2 is FVKESK. This CDR3 contains 15 residues.

The chain couples TRBV7-9 to TRBJ1-1; 7 positions agree with TRBD1. There are 12 residues in the CDR3. The V gene end was trimmed by 5 bases and the J gene end by 8 bases; junction bases not matched to a gene: 5. Germline assignment: CDR1 SEHNR and CDR2 FQNEAQ (reference sequence). CDR3 DNA: TGTGCCAGCAGCCGCGGGACAGCAGAAGCTTTCTTT. Protein: CASSRGTAEAFF.

The chain links TRBV3-1 (or the pseudogene TRBV3-2) to TRBJ2-1; D call uncertain. Per the germline V gene, CDR1 is LGHDT and CDR2 is YNNKEL (reference sequence). V was trimmed by 0 bases and J by 2 bases, leaving 5 bases between them. The CDR3 runs 14 residues. As DNA, the CDR3 is TGTGCCAGCAGCCAAGATTCTACCTACAATGAGCAGTTCTTC. Protein sequence: CASSQDSTYNEQFF.

The chain is built from TRBV6-6 and TRBJ2-7; D is possibly TRBD1 (6 bases). The germline V gene has CDR1 MNHNY and CDR2 SVGAGI (reference sequence). Trimming stripped 6 bases from V and 2 bases from J, with 17 bases between. The CDR3 has 15 amino acids. In DNA, the CDR3 is TGTGCCAGCAGCGCGACCCCCGGGACAACCTACGAGCAGTACTTC. This translates into CASSATPGTTYEQYF.

The chain is built from TRBV6-5 and TRBJ1-2, with 7 bases aligning to TRBD1. CDR1 and CDR2 from the germline V gene are MNHEY and SVGAGI. The V segment lost 0 bases and the J segment 1 base; nucleotides outside the gene matches: 5. CDR3 size: 16 residues. This chain's CDR3 is CASSYSGQKFNYGYTF. The CDR3 nucleotides read TGTGCCAGCAGTTACTCGGGACAGAAATTTAACTATGGCTACACCTTC.

The genes are TRBV29-1 and TRBJ2-1, with 7 bases aligning to TRBD1. The CDR3 has 15 amino acids. J lost 8 bases, V lost 1 base, and 11 bases had no gene match. CDR1 is SQVTM and CDR2 is ANQGSEA in the germline V gene. CDR3 sequence reads: CSVEGGTVQVDEQFF. The CDR3, as DNA: TGCAGCGTTGAAGGGGGGACAGTTCAGGTCGATGAGCAGTTCTTC.

The chain carries TRBV7-8 and TRBJ1-3; D is unresolved. This CDR3 is 14 amino acids long. Germline V lookup: CDR1 SGHVS, CDR2 FQNEAQ. Between the trimmed V and J ends, which lost 2 bases and 2 bases, there was a span of 7 bases. CDR3 loop: CASSLSRPGNTIYF. The CDR3 DNA reads as TGTGCCAGCAGCTTATCTAGGCCTGGAAACACCATATATTTT.

This clone was seen just once. This chain joins TRBV2 and TRBJ1-1, with D perhaps TRBD1 (5 bases). The V gene's germline CDR1 is SNHLY and CDR2 FYNNEI. With 6 bases removed from V and 5 bases from J, the gap between germline ends came to 19 bases. This CDR3 has 15 residues. In DNA form, the CDR3 reads TGTGCCAGCAGGTTAGACAGTATCCCTAGGACTGAAGCTTTCTTT. Amino acids: CASRLDSIPRTEAFF.

This chain links TRBV19 with TRBJ1-1, with TRBD1 identical over 10 bases. The CDR3 sequence is 15 residues long. The J segment lost 0 bases and the V segment lost 6 bases, leaving 4 bases of the junction unmatched. In germline, CDR1 is LNHDA, CDR2 SQIVND (reference sequence). DNA of the CDR3: TGTGCCAGTAGAAAGGGACAGGGGATGAACACTGAAGCTTTCTTT. This codes for CASRKGQGMNTEAFF.